This TCR beta chain was profiled in a study of Graves' ophthalmopathy and Graves' hyperthyroidism. Amplifying from RNA transcripts, the study obtained TCR beta CDR3 regions. A first-round RT-PCR used HTBI primers, followed by a second-round multiplex PCR. TCRdb ran MiXCR on the multiplex PCR reads and lists one entry per CDR3 protein. Among approximately 700,000 distinct CDR3 sequences, just over 40% were seen once, and the ten largest hold over 2.5%. Germline assignment: CDR1 SEHNR and CDR2 FQNEAQ (reference sequence). V lost 6 bases to trimming and J lost 8 bases; unmatched junction nucleotides: 14. CDR3 length equals 16 residues.

V is TRBV7-9 and J is TRBJ1-3; 9 nucleotides align to TRBD1. This sequence originates from an adult man with Graves' ophthalmopathy. The sequenced sample consisted of peripheral blood. CDR3 in amino acids: CASSLGTGNYGYTIYF. Written as DNA, the CDR3 is TGTGCCAGCAGTTTGGGGACAGGGAACTATGGCTACACCATATATTTT.